These 17 T cell receptor beta chains came from one sample sequenced in a study of cytomegalovirus exposure and HLA in healthy donors. The assay was immunoSEQ multiplex PCR, and TCRdb's table has in-frame clones only and misses some. The top ten hold around 0.8% of the sample, which has around 350,000 clones, about nine tenths seen once. The sequenced material came from PBMCs. The receptor set was obtained from a woman between 18 and 29 years old in good health and CMV-seronegative.

The rearrangement links TRBV29-1 to TRBJ1-2; 7 bases line up with TRBD1. The V gene end was trimmed by 6 bases and the J gene end by 4 bases; junction bases not matched to a gene: 8. Looked up from germline, CDR1 is SQVTM and CDR2 is ANQGSEA. The CDR3 loop spans 13 amino acids. This CDR3 is CSVEGQTSYGYTF. DNA of the CDR3: TGCAGCGTCGAGGGACAGACTTCCTATGGCTACACCTTC.

The chain uses TRBV27 and TRBJ2-3; D perhaps matches TRBD1 (6 bases). CDR3 length equals 16 residues. Germline-derived CDR1 and CDR2 are MNHEY and SMNVEV (reference sequence). The V end was cut by 6 bases, the J end by 0 bases, with 16 bases between. The CDR3 DNA is TGTGCCAGCAGGAACGACGACAGGATCAGCACAGATACGCAGTATTTT. Translating gives CASRNDDRISTDTQYF.

CDR3: CASSFTGNEQFF. CDR3 DNA: TGTGCCAGCAGCTTTACAGGTAATGAGCAGTTCTTC. V usage is TRBV5-5 and J usage is TRBJ2-1; D may be TRBD1 (5 bases). This CDR3 has 12 amino acids. V lost 2 bases to trimming and J lost 7 bases, with 7 bases between them. Germline V lookup: CDR1 SGHKS, CDR2 YYEKEE (reference sequence). The whole variable domain, remainder taken from reference TRBV5-5 and TRBJ2-1, is DAGVTQSPTHLIKTRGQQVTLRCSPISGHKSVSWYQQVLGQGPQFIFQYYEKEERGRGNFPDRFSARQFPNYSSELNVNALLLGDSALYLCASSFTGNEQFFGPGTRLTVL.

This rearrangement joins TRBV27 to TRBJ2-7; 7 bases fit TRBD2. The trim removed 0 bases at V and 3 bases at J, leaving 2 bases unmatched. CDR1 is MNHEY and CDR2 is SMNVEV in the germline V gene (reference sequence). CDR3 length: 14 amino acids. CDR3 in DNA: TGTGCCAGCAGTTTATCGGGGGGGAACTACGAGCAGTACTTC. As protein: CASSLSGGNYEQYF.

The CDR3 DNA follows: TGTGCCAGCAGTTTAGGAGACACGGCTGCGGAGGGCCAGTACTTC. As protein: CASSLGDTAAEGQYF. This rearrangement joins TRBV27 to TRBJ2-5; D is possibly TRBD2 (6 bases). The V end lost 2 bases, the J end lost 10 bases, and 20 bases lay between the germline ends. Germline values: CDR1 MNHEY, CDR2 SMNVEV (reference sequence). This CDR3 has 15 amino acids.

This clone was seen just once. The chain uses TRBV5-8 and TRBJ1-1, with D possibly TRBD1 on 6 matching bases. CDR1 SGHTS and CDR2 YDEGEE come from the germline V gene. This CDR3 has 16 residues. V was clipped by 0 bases and J by 1 base, with 13 bases between them. CDR3 loop: CASSLGAGAQNTEAFF. The CDR3 nucleotides read TGTGCCAGCAGCTTGGGGGCAGGGGCTCAGAACACTGAAGCTTTCTTT. Supplemented by reference TRBV5-8 and TRBJ1-1, the full variable domain reads EAGVTQSPTHLIKTRGQQATLRCSPISGHTSVYWYQQALGLGLQFLLWYDEGEERNRGNFPPRFSGRQFPNYSSELNVNALELEDSALYLCASSLGAGAQNTEAFFGQGTRLTVV.

V usage is TRBV28 and J usage is TRBJ2-2; D is unclear. CDR1 is MDHEN, CDR2 SYDVKM, per germline. Trimming cost V 4 bases and J 6 bases, with 12 bases left between them. The CDR3 consists of 14 residues. In DNA, the CDR3 is TGTGCCAGCAGTTCTAGAAGATGGGCCGGGGAGCTGTTTTTT. The encoded protein is CASSSRRWAGELFF.

The V call is TRBV5-5, the J call TRBJ1-5; TRBD1 matches 7 bases. Trimming cost V 4 bases and J 6 bases; bases outside gene matches: 7. The CDR3 is 14 amino acids. Germline assignment: CDR1 SGHKS and CDR2 YYEKEE (reference sequence). The CDR3 sequence is CASSGGRQGQPQHF. The CDR3 coding sequence is TGTGCCAGCAGCGGGGGGCGACAGGGTCAGCCCCAGCATTTT.

The chain joins TRBV2 to TRBJ2-7, with 8 bases aligning to TRBD1. The V gene end was trimmed by 6 bases and the J gene end by 2 bases; junction bases not matched to a gene: 12. Germline V lookup: CDR1 SNHLY, CDR2 FYNNEI. The CDR3 extends over 16 amino acids. CDR3 loop: CASSPGPGQGPYEQYF. CDR3 coding DNA: TGTGCCAGCAGCCCCGGGCCAGGACAGGGCCCCTACGAGCAGTACTTC.

This clone has just a few counts. The chain uses TRBV15 and TRBJ1-4; TRBD1 matches 10 bases. Germline V lookup: CDR1 LNHNV, CDR2 YYDKDF (reference sequence). The trim removed 4 bases at V and 8 bases at J, leaving 7 bases unmatched. The CDR3 has 15 residues. CDR3 sequence reads: CATSTMTGGIEKLFF. CDR3 in DNA: TGTGCCACCAGCACCATGACAGGGGGCATCGAAAAACTGTTTTTT.

This rearrangement joins TRBV6-1 to TRBJ2-1; 8 nucleotides match TRBD1. The CDR3 is made up of 13 amino acids. Per germline, CDR1 MNHNS and CDR2 SASEGT. J was trimmed by 3 bases and V by 8 bases; bases with no gene match: 3. The CDR3 nucleotides read TGTGCCAGCGCGACAGGGGTCTACAATGAGCAGTTCTTC. This codes for CASATGVYNEQFF.

The chain links TRBV25-1 to TRBJ2-2; possibly TRBD1 for D (7 bases). Germline V gene lookup returns CDR1 MGHDK and CDR2 SYGVNS. This CDR3 spans 17 amino acids. With 4 bases removed from V and 0 bases from J, the gap between germline ends came to 15 bases. This CDR3 reads CASSVPRGQSNTGELFF. DNA of the CDR3: TGTGCCAGCAGTGTTCCGCGGGGACAGTCGAACACCGGGGAGCTGTTTTTT.

The chain uses TRBV19 and TRBJ2-2; D is ambiguous. This CDR3 contains 16 residues. V was trimmed by 5 bases and J by 3 bases, leaving 16 bases between them. Germline assignment: CDR1 LNHDA and CDR2 SQIVND (reference sequence). The CDR3 DNA reads as TGTGCCAGTAGTCCCCTTATTGACTCATACACCGGGGAGCTGTTTTTT. Amino acids: CASSPLIDSYTGELFF. Together with reference TRBV19 and TRBJ2-2, the CDR3 gives the full variable domain: DGGITQSPKYLFRKEGQNVTLSCEQNLNHDAMYWYRQDPGQGLRLIYYSQIVNDFQKGDIAEGYSVSREKKESFPLTVTSAQKNPTAFYLCASSPLIDSYTGELFFGEGSRLTVL.

A single count supports this clone. The gene calls are TRBV25-1 and TRBJ2-5; D call uncertain. This CDR3 region has 15 residues. Per the germline V gene, CDR1 is MGHDK and CDR2 is SYGVNS. Between the trimmed V and J ends, which lost 1 base and 2 bases, there was a span of 11 bases. CDR3: CASSESRVLQETQYF. CDR3 in DNA: TGTGCCAGCAGTGAATCCCGTGTACTGCAAGAGACCCAGTACTTC.

The chain has TRBV6-5 and TRBJ1-2; D remains unclear. V lost 4 bases, J lost 2 bases, and 17 bases lay in between. This CDR3 region has 16 residues. Germline lookup yields CDR1 MNHEY and CDR2 SVGAGI. This chain's CDR3 is CASSSPSGARNYGYTF. The CDR3, as DNA: TGTGCCAGCAGTTCCCCTTCAGGCGCCCGCAACTATGGCTACACCTTC.

The V and J genes are TRBV28 and TRBJ2-3; tentatively, D is TRBD2 (7 bases). Germline V lookup: CDR1 MDHEN, CDR2 SYDVKM. The CDR3 has 14 amino acids. Trimming removed 5 bases at V and 5 bases at J, with 14 bases between. The DNA of the CDR3 is TGTGCCAGCAGTCGACGGGGGGCGGGAGATACGCAGTATTTT. Its protein product is CASSRRGAGDTQYF.

The gene calls are TRBV27 and TRBJ1-3; the D gene is possibly TRBD1 (5 bases). V dropped 2 bases and J dropped 0 bases, with 20 bases sitting between them. Germline CDR1 MNHEY, CDR2 SMNVEV (reference sequence). The CDR3 runs 19 residues. The CDR3 coding sequence is TGTGCCAGCAGTTTACCCCGGCAGGGCCAAAACCCCTCTGGAAACACCATATATTTT. Translated, it gives CASSLPRQGQNPSGNTIYF.